One and the same sample provided the 16 T cell receptor beta chains below, sequenced in a study of blood T cell repertoires in COVID-19. Generated by immunoSEQ multiplex PCR, the TCRdb table keeps only in-frame clones and is missing some. Among about 170,000 clones listed, about 86% were seen once. Sequencing input: peripheral blood. Source of these receptors: a human donor with acute or convalescent COVID-19. The donor label of this sample is uncertain.

The chain employs TRBV28 and TRBJ1-2; 7 bases line up with TRBD1. The CDR3 totals 16 residues. The germline V gene encodes CDR1 MDHEN and CDR2 SYDVKM. Losses at the gene ends were 5 bases for V and 4 bases for J; bases not matched to a gene: 13. In nucleotides, the CDR3 is TGTGCCAGCAGTCGAGGGGACAGACCGCAAGGCTATGGCTACACCTTC. It translates to CASSRGDRPQGYGYTF.

The rearrangement links TRBV10-2 to TRBJ2-7, with 10 bases identical to TRBD1. V lost 7 bases, J lost 7 bases, and 10 bases stayed unmatched. CDR3 size: 14 residues. In germline, CDR1 is WSHSY, CDR2 SAAADI. The DNA for the CDR3 is TGCGCCAGCAAAAGGGACAGGGGCATAGGGGAGCAGTACTTC. This encodes CASKRDRGIGEQYF.

This chain joins TRBV7-9 and TRBJ2-5; D might be TRBD2 (5 bases). This CDR3 spans 18 amino acids. The V and J ends lost 5 bases and 2 bases respectively, with 24 bases between them. Per the germline V gene, CDR1 is SEHNR and CDR2 is FQNEAQ (reference sequence). CDR3 bases: TGTGCCAGCAGCCAAGGTCGGGGAGTCCTTCTCTTGCAAGAGACCCAGTACTTC. This encodes CASSQGRGVLLLQETQYF.

The V call is TRBV20-1, the J call TRBJ2-2; 12 bases line up with TRBD2. V shed 3 bases, J shed 8 bases, and the junction held 7 bases outside the gene matches. This CDR3 has 15 amino acids. The germline V gene has CDR1 DFQATT and CDR2 SNEGSKA (reference sequence). CDR3 sequence: CSASTTSGGAGELFF. The CDR3 nucleotides are TGCAGTGCTAGTACGACTAGCGGGGGAGCGGGGGAGCTGTTTTTT.

This sequence joins TRBV30 and TRBJ1-3; 8 nucleotides match TRBD1. This CDR3 has 13 amino acids. Germline assignment: CDR1 GTSNPN and CDR2 SVGIG (reference sequence). V dropped 4 bases and J dropped 4; count of bases not matched to a gene: 3. Written as DNA, the CDR3 is TGTGCCTGGAACAGGGGGTCCGGAAACACCATATATTTT. It translates to CAWNRGSGNTIYF.

This chain links TRBV3-1 (or the pseudogene TRBV3-2) with TRBJ1-6; 8 bases fit TRBD1. In germline, CDR1 is LGHDT, CDR2 YNNKEL (reference sequence). The length of the CDR3 is 16 residues. Losses at the gene ends were 3 bases for V and 13 bases for J; bases not matched to a gene: 14. CDR3 region: CASSHPIGTGQSPLHF. DNA for the CDR3: TGTGCCAGCAGCCATCCCATCGGGACAGGCCAATCCCCCCTCCACTTT.

This chain links TRBV25-1 with TRBJ2-5; D not certain. Deletions cut 3 bases from V and 4 bases from J, with 6 bases between. This CDR3 region has 12 residues. Germline assignment: CDR1 MGHDK and CDR2 SYGVNS. The CDR3 DNA follows: TGTGCCAGCAGTGATCCGGGAGAGACCCAGTACTTC. The encoded protein is CASSDPGETQYF.

This chain connects TRBV9 to TRBJ2-3; 13 nucleotides align to TRBD2. Germline values: CDR1 SGDLS, CDR2 YYNGEE. CDR3 length: 17 residues. With 3 bases clipped from V and 4 bases from J, the junction kept 8 bases outside the gene matches. CDR3 DNA: TGTGCCAGCAGCGCATTTACTAGCGGGGGGGCCCCAGATACGCAGTATTTT. It codes for CASSAFTSGGAPDTQYF.

The chain links TRBV27 to TRBJ1-2; D not resolved. Between the trimmed V and J ends, which lost 2 bases and 4 bases, there was a span of 8 bases. Per the germline V gene, CDR1 is MNHEY and CDR2 is SMNVEV (reference sequence). The CDR3 spans 13 residues. The CDR3, as DNA: TGTGCCAGCAGTTTACAGGTGGGCTATGGCTACACCTTC. Residues: CASSLQVGYGYTF.

The rearrangement uses TRBV27 and TRBJ2-3; 7 nucleotides align to TRBD2. Germline loops: CDR1 MNHEY, CDR2 SMNVEV (reference sequence). The junction had 3 bases not matched to a gene; V was cut back by 6 bases and J by 0 bases. The CDR3 is made up of 14 amino acids. CDR3 nucleotide sequence: TGTGCCAGCAGGTCTAGCGGAAGCACAGATACGCAGTATTTT. Translating gives CASRSSGSTDTQYF.

This clone was observed once. The chain couples TRBV5-5 to TRBJ1-2, with D maybe TRBD1 (5 bases). CDR1 and CDR2 from the germline V gene are SGHKS and YYEKEE (reference sequence). V was clipped by 0 bases and J by 8 bases, with 17 bases between them. The CDR3 consists of 15 residues. The CDR3 DNA reads TGTGCCAGCAGCTTGGAGGGGACTACTGGTTTAGGCTACACCTTC. This codes for CASSLEGTTGLGYTF.

The rearrangement joins TRBV5-1 to TRBJ1-3; 10 bases agree with TRBD1. Germline V gene data show CDR1 as SGHRS and CDR2 as YFSETQ. Trimming took 5 bases from V and 2 from J; bases not matched to a gene: 4. The CDR3 is made up of 15 amino acids. CDR3 nucleotide sequence: TGCGCCAGCAGGGATGACAGGGGGCCTGGAAACACCATATATTTT. Its translation is CASRDDRGPGNTIYF.

The chain carries TRBV5-1 and TRBJ2-3; 7 nucleotides align to TRBD2. Germline trimming cut 4 bases from V and 2 bases from J; bases unmatched to any gene: 10. The CDR3 is 16 residues long. Germline-derived CDR1 and CDR2 are SGHRS and YFSETQ. The CDR3 loop reads CASSPSSGGPTDTQYF. The DNA for the CDR3 is TGCGCCAGCAGCCCGTCTAGCGGAGGACCCACAGATACGCAGTATTTT.

The rearrangement links TRBV7-3 to TRBJ1-1; D uncertain. The CDR3 has 14 residues. Trimming cost V 5 bases and J 3 bases, with 13 bases left between them. Germline V CDR1 and CDR2: SGHTA, FQGTGA. The CDR3 is CASSRKGGYTEAFF. CDR3 nucleotide sequence: TGTGCCAGCAGCCGAAAAGGCGGGTACACTGAAGCTTTCTTT.

J is TRBJ1-2 and V is TRBV4-1; a possible D gene is TRBD1 (5 bases). The CDR3 consists of 17 residues. Germline V gene sequence: CDR1 MGHRA, CDR2 YSYEKL. V was shortened by 1 base and J by 4 bases, with 19 bases between the two germline ends. CDR3 protein: CASSQGSRQRPLYGYTF. Here the CDR3 DNA reads TGCGCCAGCAGCCAAGGATCGAGACAGCGACCACTCTATGGCTACACCTTC.

V and J are TRBV7-2 and TRBJ2-2, with 8 positions matching TRBD2. This CDR3 region has 14 residues. Unmatched junction bases numbered 2, after V lost 6 bases and J lost 2 bases. The germline gives CDR1 SGHTA, CDR2 FQGNSA. The CDR3 region is CASRRTSNTGELFF. The CDR3 DNA follows: TGTGCCAGCAGGCGGACTAGCAACACCGGGGAGCTGTTTTTT.